The 12 T cell receptor beta chains given below trace back to one sample, sequenced in a study of CXCR3-negative and CXCR3-positive naive CD8 T cells. General study results and limits: CXCR3-positive naive cells had TRB CDR3s that were more hydrophobic than CXCR3-negative naive cells had.

Antigen specificity for these receptors is unknown. cDNA libraries for TRB were generated by 5' RACE incorporating UMI labels. TCRdb re-called the 5' RACE reads; one entry per CDR3 protein, DNA not given. This sample contains roughly 120,000 distinct CDR3 sequences. The source material was naive CXCR3+ CD8+ T cells from blood. Subset reported: CD45RO-CCR7+CD27+CD95- naive CD8+ T cells expressing CXCR3 (TNR3+). These TCRs come from a human donor in good health. Some clones in this sample may be carry-over from other donors' samples.

The chain carries TRBV23-1 and TRBJ2-1. TRBV23-1 is recorded as an ORF, its role being uncertain. The CDR3 is 14 amino acids. CDR3 loop: CASSQSMGYNEQFF.

This chain connects TRBV29-1 to TRBJ1-2. The germline V gene has CDR1 SQVTM and CDR2 ANQGSEA. This CDR3 is built from 12 residues. This chain's CDR3 is CSVAKDYYGYTF.

The genes are TRBV5-1 and TRBJ2-7. The CDR3 loop spans 13 amino acids. Germline loops: CDR1 SGHRS, CDR2 YFSETQ. CDR3 in amino acids: CASSSGSPYEQYF.

The gene calls are TRBV28 and TRBJ2-7; the TCRdb D gene call, TRBD2, has no DNA to confirm it. The CDR3 has 14 residues. Germline CDR1 MDHEN, CDR2 SYDVKM. CDR3 amino acids: CASSLRLGPHEQYF. The variable domain in full, with the rest retrieved from reference TRBV28 and TRBJ2-7, is DVKVTQSSRYLVKRTGEKVFLECVQDMDHENMFWYRQDPGLGLRLIYFSYDVKMKEKGDIPEGYSVSREKKERFSLILESASTNQTSMYLCASSLRLGPHEQYFGPGTRLTVT.

The chain uses TRBV28 and TRBJ2-7. This CDR3 contains 14 residues. CDR1 MDHEN and CDR2 SYDVKM come from the germline V gene. CDR3 amino acids: CASRALGVLYEQYF.

The rearrangement links TRBV28 to TRBJ2-5; TCRdb outputs TRBD2, but without DNA this stays unchecked. Germline loops: CDR1 MDHEN, CDR2 SYDVKM. This CDR3 is built from 13 residues. Here the CDR3 reads CASSLSSGGAQYF.

J is TRBJ1-5 and V is TRBV2; lacking DNA, the TRBD1 call made by TCRdb goes unchecked. Per germline, CDR1 SNHLY and CDR2 FYNNEI. The CDR3 loop spans 15 amino acids. The CDR3: CASTERAAPGQPQHF.

The chain links TRBV28 to TRBJ2-7; TCRdb selects TRBD1, and the lack of DNA leaves this call unchecked. CDR1 and CDR2 from the germline V gene are MDHEN and SYDVKM. The CDR3 is made up of 15 amino acids. The CDR3 spells CASSLGQGTVYEQYF.

The gene calls are TRBV29-1 and TRBJ1-3. This CDR3 has 13 residues. Germline V gives CDR1 SQVTM, CDR2 ANQGSEA. This CDR3 is CSVDNDFGNTIYF.

CDR3 sequence: CASRNHPTAEFTEAFF. The chain combines TRBV5-4 with TRBJ1-1. Germline V gene data show CDR1 as SGHNT and CDR2 as YYREEE (reference sequence). The CDR3 totals 16 residues.

J is TRBJ2-7 and V is TRBV28; as DNA is missing, the TRBD2 call by TCRdb cannot be tested. Germline-derived CDR1 and CDR2 are MDHEN and SYDVKM. The CDR3 sequence is 14 residues long. CDR3 amino acids: CASSLRVSSYEQYF.

The chain links TRBV14 to TRBJ2-1. The CDR3 consists of 14 residues. Germline assignment: CDR1 SGHDN and CDR2 FVKESK. CDR3 sequence reads: CASSQDLVYNEQFF.